This T cell receptor (beta chain) was captured by sequencing in a study of human T cells and chemical hapten exposure. Study context: TCR yields per sample varied, mainly owing to small pooled library volume differences.

Unfractionated whole blood yielded total RNA. Single cDNA molecules in the library carried unique molecular identifiers attached during preparation. In the original processing: Sample TCR counts, which ranged from about 20,000 to 750,000, had a median of about 100,000. TCRdb used MiXCR to reprocess the 5' RACE reads, holding one entry per CDR3 protein. These V and J calls originate from TCRdb's pipeline instead of the authors' own analysis. The table records 75,000 or so distinct CDR3 sequences, approximately 16% of them present only once. The CDR3 covers 16 residues. V was clipped by 1 base and J by 7 bases; unmatched bases: 8. Germline V gene sequence: CDR1 SEHNR, CDR2 FQNEAQ (reference sequence).

The receptor was derived from a female donor in good health. J is TRBJ2-1 and V is TRBV7-9, with 9 positions matching TRBD2. In nucleotides, the CDR3 is TGTGCCAGCAGCTTAGGCCGCGGGGGGGCCCTGAATGAGCAGTTCTTC. Protein sequence: CASSLGRGGALNEQFF.